A single sample is the source of the 24 T cell receptor beta chains below, sequenced in a study of T-cell memory formation after mild COVID-19. TCRdb called the 5' RACE reads again in MiXCR, with one record for every CDR3 protein. This sample has about half a million distinct CDR3 sequences, with about 20% found just once. Sequencing used PBMCs or a T cell subset sorted from them (not recorded which). The source is an adult woman who had mild COVID-19 (a few samples of this study predate the infection). Cell type and time point are not known.

The chain links TRBV5-1 to TRBJ2-2, with 10 bases matching TRBD2. V dropped 4 bases and J dropped 4; count of bases not matched to a gene: 7. CDR1 SGHRS and CDR2 YFSETQ come from the germline V gene. The CDR3 length is 16 residues. The CDR3 DNA reads as TGCGCCAGCAGCATCCGACTAGCGGGTAGCACCGGGGAGCTGTTTTTT. The encoded protein is CASSIRLAGSTGELFF.

This clonotype was picked up a small number of times. The chain uses TRBV7-2 and TRBJ1-5, with D perhaps matching TRBD1 (6 bases). Trimming removed 3 bases from V and 5 bases from J, with 14 bases in between. The CDR3 spans 15 residues. Looked up from germline, CDR1 is SGHTA and CDR2 is FQGNSA. CDR3 protein: CASSFETGPDQPQHF. The CDR3 nucleotides are TGTGCCAGCAGCTTCGAGACAGGACCAGATCAGCCCCAGCATTTT.

This chain joins TRBV5-1 and TRBJ1-1; tentatively, D is TRBD1 (5 bases). There are 17 residues in the CDR3. Germline loops: CDR1 SGHRS, CDR2 YFSETQ. Trimming shortened V by 0 bases and J by 0 bases, and 15 bases separated the two germline ends. The CDR3 sequence is CASSLAAGFNMNTEAFF. CDR3 sequence (DNA): TGCGCCAGCAGCTTGGCCGCAGGGTTTAACATGAACACTGAAGCTTTCTTT.

This clonotype was recorded many times. The chain has TRBV27 and TRBJ2-7; 10 bases map to TRBD1. The V and J ends lost 2 bases and 1 base, in that order; junction bases with no gene match: 2. CDR3 length: 15 residues. Germline V gives CDR1 MNHEY, CDR2 SMNVEV (reference sequence). The CDR3 DNA reads as TGTGCCAGCAGTTTAGCGGGACAGGGGTCCTACGAGCAGTACTTC. Encoded protein: CASSLAGQGSYEQYF.

This clonotype was seen repeatedly, ten times or more. V gene TRBV12-3 or TRBV12-4 combines with J gene TRBJ1-6; TRBD1 agrees at 10 bases. Trimming removed 11 bases from V and 8 bases from J; junction bases left unmatched: 3. This CDR3 contains 12 residues. The CDR3 reads CAWGTGDSPLHF. The CDR3 nucleotides are TGTGCCTGGGGGACAGGGGATTCACCCCTCCACTTT.

This chain links TRBV9 with TRBJ2-7; D ambiguous. Deletions cut 0 bases from V and 0 bases from J, with 7 bases between. The CDR3 length is 14 residues. In germline, CDR1 is SGDLS, CDR2 YYNGEE. The CDR3, as DNA: TGTGCCAGCAGCGTAGACTGGAGCTCCTACGAGCAGTACTTC. It is translated as CASSVDWSSYEQYF.

This clonotype has more than one count but fewer than ten. CDR3 bases: TGTGCCAGCAGCTTATGGGATGGGGAGACCCAGTACTTC. It is translated as CASSLWDGETQYF. The genes are TRBV7-7 and TRBJ2-5, with D unresolved. The CDR3 is made up of 13 amino acids. Deletions cut 2 bases from V and 5 bases from J, with 9 bases between. CDR1 and CDR2 from the germline V gene are SSHAT and FNYEAQ (reference sequence).

V is TRBV29-1 and J is TRBJ2-3; 11 bases are shared with TRBD2. Germline V gene data show CDR1 as SQVTM and CDR2 as ANQGSEA. There are 12 residues in the CDR3. V was clipped by 5 bases and J by 7 bases; unmatched bases: 2. The CDR3 region is CSVTSGGNTQYF. CDR3 bases: TGCAGCGTTACTAGCGGGGGAAATACGCAGTATTTT.

This clonotype was detected many times. V and J are TRBV7-9 and TRBJ2-3, with a tentative D call TRBD2 (6 bases). Trimming pared 9 bases from V and 6 bases from J, leaving 19 bases between. CDR3 length: 14 residues. The germline V gene encodes CDR1 SEHNR and CDR2 FQNEAQ (reference sequence). The CDR3 nucleotides are TGTGCCAGTGGACGGGACTTGCTCTGGGATACGCAGTATTTT. Amino acid sequence: CASGRDLLWDTQYF.

This clonotype was observed a few times. The V and J genes are TRBV24-1 and TRBJ2-1; TRBD1 agrees at 7 bases. V trimming: 8 bases; J trimming: 6 bases; junction bases outside the gene matches: 6. The CDR3 consists of 13 residues. CDR1 KGHDR and CDR2 SFDVKD come from the germline V gene. CDR3 region: CATTGQVGNEQFF. The CDR3 nucleotides are TGTGCCACCACAGGACAGGTAGGCAATGAGCAGTTCTTC.

This clonotype turned up a few times. The genes are TRBV5-1 and TRBJ2-6, with TRBD1 matching 9 bases. This CDR3 contains 17 residues. V was clipped by 7 bases and J by 4 bases; unmatched bases: 12. Looked up from germline, CDR1 is SGHRS and CDR2 is YFSETQ. CDR3 sequence reads: CASGIRDRVHGANVLTF. The CDR3 DNA reads TGCGCCAGCGGCATTCGGGACAGGGTACACGGGGCCAACGTCCTGACTTTC.

In this sample, this clonotype turned up many times. The chain combines TRBV20-1 with TRBJ2-6; tentatively, D is TRBD1 (5 bases). Trimming cost V 7 bases and J 4 bases, with 11 bases left between them. Looked up from germline, CDR1 is DFQATT and CDR2 is SNEGSKA (reference sequence). The CDR3 consists of 13 residues. The CDR3 nucleotides read TGCAGTGGTAGGGGCTCAGGGGCCAACGTCCTGACTTTC. It encodes CSGRGSGANVLTF.

This CDR3 is CASGPESGGSVTEQFF. DNA of the CDR3: TGTGCCAGCGGACCCGAATCCGGTGGGTCGGTTACTGAGCAGTTCTTC. V and J are TRBV7-9 and TRBJ2-1; unclear D gene. CDR3 length equals 16 residues. CDR1 and CDR2 (germline): SEHNR, FQNEAQ (reference sequence). V gave up 8 bases and J gave up 9 bases, with 26 bases separating them.

There are many counts of this clonotype. V is TRBV5-1 and J is TRBJ2-1; 7 nucleotides match TRBD2. Germline CDR1 is SGHRS and CDR2 is YFSETQ. The junction had 10 bases not matched to a gene; V was cut back by 6 bases and J by 4 bases. The CDR3 sequence is 15 residues long. The CDR3 loop is CASKGGEGIYNEQFF. The CDR3 nucleotides read TGCGCCAGCAAAGGAGGGGAGGGGATATACAATGAGCAGTTCTTC.

This clonotype was observed at least ten times. The chain is built from TRBV11-3 and TRBJ1-1, with D possibly TRBD1 on 6 matching bases. The CDR3 is made up of 13 amino acids. V lost 5 bases and J 5 bases, leaving 12 bases between the germline ends. The germline CDR1 and CDR2 sequences are SGHNT and YENEEA. The CDR3 reads CASSRGAGTEAFF. The CDR3 nucleotides read TGTGCCAGCAGCCGGGGGGCAGGGACTGAAGCTTTCTTT.

The table lists this clonotype with a few counts. The rearrangement uses TRBV7-9 and TRBJ2-5; either TRBD1 or TRBD2 may supply D (5 bases each). In germline, CDR1 is SEHNR, CDR2 FQNEAQ (reference sequence). V was clipped by 5 bases and J by 3 bases, with 10 bases between them. This CDR3 region has 13 residues. CDR3 loop: CASSRDGKETQYF. As DNA, the CDR3 is TGTGCCAGCAGCCGGGACGGAAAAGAGACCCAGTACTTC.

This clonotype was found a few times. The CDR3: CASSFPSTEAFF. The CDR3 DNA follows: TGTGCCAGCAGCTTCCCAAGTACTGAAGCTTTCTTT. The V and J genes are TRBV11-2 and TRBJ1-1; the D is unclear. Germline V gene sequence: CDR1 SGHAT, CDR2 FQNNGV. The ends were cut back, 3 bases at V and 5 bases at J, with 7 bases in the middle. This CDR3 region has 12 residues.

This clonotype was counted between two and nine times. The chain joins TRBV7-8 to TRBJ2-7, with D maybe TRBD2 (7 bases). Trimming left V 5 bases short and J 2 bases short, with 13 bases between. In germline, CDR1 is SGHVS, CDR2 FQNEAQ. This CDR3 region has 14 residues. The CDR3 protein is CASSPQRDTYEQYF. DNA for the CDR3: TGTGCCAGCAGCCCCCAGCGGGACACCTACGAGCAGTACTTC.

This clonotype was found many times. The chain carries TRBV5-1 and TRBJ2-1; 11 bases are shared with TRBD1. Germline trimming cut 4 bases from V and 6 bases from J; bases unmatched to any gene: 6. Germline V gene data show CDR1 as SGHRS and CDR2 as YFSETQ. The CDR3 is 15 residues long. CDR3 in amino acids: CASSPGQGVGNEQFF. Here the CDR3 DNA reads TGCGCCAGCAGCCCGGGACAGGGGGTAGGCAATGAGCAGTTCTTC.

The CDR3 DNA follows: TGTGCCAGCAGCCCTCAGCTAGAGGGCTACACCTTC. Translation: CASSPQLEGYTF. This chain joins TRBV7-2 and TRBJ1-2; D is unclear. Germline CDR1 SGHTA, CDR2 FQGNSA. The CDR3 is made up of 12 amino acids. Deletions cut 5 bases from V and 8 bases from J, with 12 bases between.

The rearrangement joins TRBV6-1 to TRBJ1-3; 10 nucleotides line up with TRBD1. Germline V gene data show CDR1 as MNHNS and CDR2 as SASEGT. This CDR3 spans 16 amino acids. Unmatched junction bases numbered 3, after V lost 2 bases and J lost 2 bases. The CDR3 DNA reads as TGTGCCAGCAGTGAAATAGGGACAGGGGCTGGAAACACCATATATTTT. The encoded protein is CASSEIGTGAGNTIYF.

V usage is TRBV12-3 or TRBV12-4 and J usage is TRBJ2-7, with 8 bases fitting TRBD2. Losses at the gene ends were 2 bases for V and 2 bases for J; bases not matched to a gene: 5. The CDR3 totals 15 residues. The CDR3 DNA reads TGTGCCAGCAGTTTATGGCTAGCGGGCCCCTACGAGCAGTACTTC. Amino acid sequence: CASSLWLAGPYEQYF.

This clonotype appeared many times. V is TRBV4-2 and J is TRBJ2-3; no reliable D call. Germline V gene data show CDR1 as LGHNA and CDR2 as YNFKEQ. Trimming left V 0 bases short and J 4 bases short, with 8 bases between. CDR3 size: 14 residues. For the CDR3, the DNA is TGTGCCAGCAGCCAAGAATTCCCCCCAGATACGCAGTATTTT. Its translation is CASSQEFPPDTQYF.

V usage is TRBV5-6 and J usage is TRBJ2-1; D is undetermined. The germline CDR1 and CDR2 sequences are SGHDT and YYEEEE. V was clipped by 2 bases and J by 3 bases, with 6 bases between them. This CDR3 is 13 amino acids long. CDR3 coding DNA: TGTGCCAGCAGCTTTGACAACTACAATGAGCAGTTCTTC. Translated, it gives CASSFDNYNEQFF.